Following are 19 T cell receptor beta chains from one sample sequenced in a study of T cell changes during pregnancy in multiple sclerosis. The method was immunoSEQ multiplex PCR; TCRdb's version includes in-frame clones alone and lacks a portion of them. This sample carries approximately 90,000 clones, around 94% of them seen once, and the ten largest clones take about 2%. The input for sequencing was peripheral blood, taken after pregnancy. Source of these receptors: a female donor with multiple sclerosis, enrolled in a pregnancy study.

The V gene is TRBV11-2, the J gene TRBJ2-7, with a tentative D call TRBD2 (6 bases). The CDR3 totals 14 residues. From germline, CDR1 is SGHAT and CDR2 FQNNGV. Trimming stripped 7 bases from V and 0 bases from J, with 13 bases between. CDR3 residues: CASTEGLPSYEQYF. For the CDR3, the DNA is TGTGCCAGCACTGAGGGACTCCCCTCCTACGAGCAGTACTTC.

The rearrangement links TRBV4-3 to TRBJ2-6; D perhaps matches TRBD1 (5 bases). Trimming cost V 4 bases and J 0 bases, with 10 bases left between them. Germline V lookup: CDR1 LGHNA, CDR2 YSLEER. The CDR3 is 16 residues long. For the CDR3, the DNA is TGCGCCAGCAGCCCCCAGGGTAGCTCTGGGGCCAACGTCCTGACTTTC. Residues: CASSPQGSSGANVLTF.

The chain has TRBV7-9 and TRBJ1-5; maybe TRBD1 (6 bases). The length of the CDR3 is 13 residues. The V gene's germline CDR1 is SEHNR and CDR2 FQNEAQ (reference sequence). V dropped 2 bases and J dropped 7 bases, with 9 bases sitting between them. CDR3 loop: CASSLRGGQPQHF. CDR3 nucleotide sequence: TGTGCCAGCAGCTTAAGGGGGGGCCAGCCCCAGCATTTT. Based on the CDR3 plus reference TRBV7-9 and TRBJ1-5, the full variable domain is DTGVSQNPRHKITKRGQNVTFRCDPISEHNRLYWYRQTLGQGPEFLTYFQNEAQLEKSRLLSDRFSAERPKGSFSTLEIQRTEQGDSAMYLCASSLRGGQPQHFGDGTRLSIL.

The J gene is TRBJ1-1, the V gene TRBV6-5; 10 bases match TRBD1. V lost 0 bases and J lost 5; bases outside the gene matches: 3. CDR1 is MNHEY, CDR2 SVGAGI, per germline. The CDR3 runs to 15 residues. This CDR3 reads CASSYSGQGGTEAFF. CDR3 DNA sequence: TGTGCCAGCAGTTACTCTGGACAGGGGGGGACTGAAGCTTTCTTT.

The chain carries TRBV18 and TRBJ1-1, with D unclear. The CDR3 sequence is 14 residues long. Germline CDR1 KGHSH, CDR2 LQKENI. Trimming shortened V by 2 bases and J by 4 bases, and 11 bases separated the two germline ends. CDR3: CASSPVELGTEAFF. CDR3 DNA: TGTGCCAGCTCACCAGTAGAACTCGGCACTGAAGCTTTCTTT.

The chain is built from TRBV2 and TRBJ2-1, with 11 nucleotides matching TRBD2. V was pared by 5 bases and J by 10 bases, with 10 bases of the junction left unmatched. Per germline, CDR1 SNHLY and CDR2 FYNNEI. This CDR3 comprises 15 residues. This CDR3 is CASSSHSGGASEQFF. The DNA for the CDR3 is TGTGCCAGCAGTTCCCATAGCGGGGGGGCTTCCGAGCAGTTCTTC.

The chain carries TRBV27 and TRBJ2-7; the D gene is possibly TRBD1 (6 bases). This CDR3 has 16 residues. V was pared by 0 bases and J by 4 bases, with 16 bases between. Germline-derived CDR1 and CDR2 are MNHEY and SMNVEV (reference sequence). The CDR3 sequence: CASSLSIGGTEYEQYF. The CDR3 DNA reads TGTGCCAGCAGTTTATCGATTGGGGGCACTGAGTACGAGCAGTACTTC.

The chain uses TRBV6-6 and TRBJ2-5; D not certain. V lost 5 bases and J 4 bases, leaving 8 bases between the germline ends. Germline CDR1 and CDR2: MNHNY and SVGAGI (reference sequence). CDR3 length: 12 residues. CDR3 nucleotide sequence: TGTGCCAGCAGTAATCTACTAGAGACCCAGTACTTC. Translating it yields CASSNLLETQYF.

The chain carries TRBV27 and TRBJ2-2; TRBD2 is a possible D gene (6 bases). Germline CDR1 reads MNHEY; CDR2 reads SMNVEV (reference sequence). V lost 8 bases and J 4 bases, leaving 17 bases between the germline ends. The CDR3 is 15 residues long. CDR3 protein: CASGMRGWGTGELFF. CDR3 sequence (DNA): TGTGCCAGCGGGATGCGGGGCTGGGGCACCGGGGAGCTGTTTTTT.

The chain has TRBV4-3 and TRBJ2-5; 7 positions match TRBD1. The CDR3 spans 17 residues. V was pared by 1 base and J by 1 base, with 9 bases of the junction left unmatched. Germline V lookup: CDR1 LGHNA, CDR2 YSLEER. CDR3 bases: TGCGCCAGCAGCCAAGGGGGAACAGGGGTAGTCCAAGAGACCCAGTACTTC. It translates to CASSQGGTGVVQETQYF.

This chain connects TRBV19 to TRBJ1-5; no clear D. V lost 5 bases and J lost 3, with 8 bases in between. CDR3 length: 13 amino acids. CDR1 and CDR2 (germline): LNHDA, SQIVND (reference sequence). CDR3 residues: CASSLQLNQPQHF. Written as DNA, the CDR3 is TGTGCCAGTAGTCTACAGCTCAATCAGCCCCAGCATTTT.

The rearrangement uses TRBV6-6 and TRBJ2-1; D is unresolved. CDR1 is MNHNY, CDR2 SVGAGI, per germline (reference sequence). This CDR3 has 11 amino acids. The V and J ends lost 4 bases and 8 bases respectively, with 6 bases between them. As DNA, the CDR3 is TGTGCCAGCAGTTCGGTCGATGAGCAGTTCTTC. It codes for CASSSVDEQFF.

The chain uses TRBV7-2 and TRBJ1-2; D possibly corresponds to TRBD1 (6 bases). Per the germline V gene, CDR1 is SGHTA and CDR2 is FQGNSA. This CDR3 has 13 residues. The V and J ends lost 5 bases and 5 bases respectively, with 12 bases between them. The chain's CDR3 is CASSRTDLYGYTF. The CDR3 coding sequence is TGTGCCAGCAGCCGGACAGACCTTTATGGCTACACCTTC. Looking up the rest from reference TRBV7-2 and TRBJ1-2 gives the full variable domain: GAGVSQSPSNKVTEKGKDVELRCDPISGHTALYWYRQSLGQGLEFLIYFQGNSAPDKSGLPSDRFSAERTGGSVSTLTIQRTQQEDSAVYLCASSRTDLYGYTFGSGTRLTVV.

The chain links TRBV7-6 to TRBJ2-7; D unclear. Germline CDR1 reads SGHVS; CDR2 reads FNYEAQ. Trimming stripped 2 bases from V and 2 bases from J, with 16 bases between. The CDR3 contains 16 residues. The CDR3 loop reads CASSLSAARDAYEQYF. The CDR3 DNA reads as TGTGCCAGCAGCTTATCGGCGGCCCGAGATGCCTACGAGCAGTACTTC.

This chain links TRBV6-5 with TRBJ1-5, with unresolved D. The CDR3 is 15 amino acids. With 6 bases removed from V and 6 bases from J, the gap between germline ends came to 18 bases. The germline V gene has CDR1 MNHEY and CDR2 SVGAGI. CDR3 bases: TGTGCCAGCAGCCGCGGGTGGGGTCCGGGTCAGCCCCAGCATTTT. Amino acids: CASSRGWGPGQPQHF.

This rearrangement joins TRBV4-3 to TRBJ1-5; 9 nucleotides match TRBD1. CDR3 length equals 15 residues. V dropped 1 base and J dropped 7; count of bases not matched to a gene: 5. From germline, CDR1 is LGHNA and CDR2 YSLEER. The CDR3 DNA sequence: TGCGCCAGCAGCCAAGGTCCGGGACAGGGACAGCCCCAGCATTTT. Translating it yields CASSQGPGQGQPQHF.

The V call is TRBV7-2, the J call TRBJ2-7, with D perhaps TRBD1 (6 bases). The CDR3 consists of 14 residues. CDR1 SGHTA and CDR2 FQGNSA come from the germline V gene. The V end was cut by 4 bases, the J end by 5 bases, with 15 bases between. The CDR3 protein is CASSSTWDINEQYF. The CDR3, as DNA: TGTGCCAGCAGCTCAACGTGGGACATCAACGAGCAGTACTTC.

The chain links TRBV7-2 to TRBJ1-5, with TRBD1 identical over 8 bases. After removal of 0 bases from V and 4 bases from J, the junction contained 2 bases not matched to a gene. This CDR3 region has 15 residues. Germline values: CDR1 SGHTA, CDR2 FQGNSA. CDR3 sequence reads: CASSLADRENQPQHF. In DNA, the CDR3 is TGTGCCAGCAGCTTAGCGGACAGGGAAAATCAGCCCCAGCATTTT.

The V call is TRBV6-5, the J call TRBJ2-7, with 9 bases that match TRBD1. After removal of 6 bases from V and 3 bases from J, the junction contained 6 bases not matched to a gene. Germline CDR1 is MNHEY and CDR2 is SVGAGI. This CDR3 is 14 amino acids long. The CDR3 DNA follows: TGTGCCAGCAGGTCGGGACAGGGATTCTACGAGCAGTACTTC. Amino acids: CASRSGQGFYEQYF.